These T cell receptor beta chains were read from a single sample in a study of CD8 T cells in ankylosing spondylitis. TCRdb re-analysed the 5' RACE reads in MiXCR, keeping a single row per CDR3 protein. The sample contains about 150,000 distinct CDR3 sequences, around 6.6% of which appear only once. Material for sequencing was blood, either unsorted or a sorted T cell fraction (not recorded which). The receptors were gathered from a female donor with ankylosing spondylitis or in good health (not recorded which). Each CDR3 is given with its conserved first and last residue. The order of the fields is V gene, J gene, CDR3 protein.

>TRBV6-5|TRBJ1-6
CASSYSMGAYTSPLHF
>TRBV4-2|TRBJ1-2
CASSHGTPNYGYTF
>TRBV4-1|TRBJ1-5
CASSQVGGANQPQHF
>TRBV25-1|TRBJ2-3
CASSEGLAGGLGTDTQYF
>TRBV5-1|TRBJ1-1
CASSPGLNTEAFF
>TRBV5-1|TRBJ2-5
CASSLGSGGWGQETQYF
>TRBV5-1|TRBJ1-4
CASSLELGTGDEKLFF
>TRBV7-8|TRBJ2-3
CASSGTPPPDTQYF
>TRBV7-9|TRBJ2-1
CASSLDRQGRKFF
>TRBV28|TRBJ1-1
CASSLSGRGAFF
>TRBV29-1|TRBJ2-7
CSVEGDRPYEQYF
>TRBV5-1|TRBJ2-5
CASREIAGGRQETQYF
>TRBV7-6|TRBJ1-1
CASSSLMNTEAFF
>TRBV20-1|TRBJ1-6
CSATTGNSPLHF
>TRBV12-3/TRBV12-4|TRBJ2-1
CASSFRDRGVDEQFF
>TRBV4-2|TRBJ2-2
CASSQGRQGSGGELFF
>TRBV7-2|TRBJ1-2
CASSLRQLRNYGYTF
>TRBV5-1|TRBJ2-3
CASSSLGGGRDTQYF
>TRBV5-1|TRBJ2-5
CASSSGTSSGETQYF
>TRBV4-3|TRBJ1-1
CASSQELRRAGRNEAFF
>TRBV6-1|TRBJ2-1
CASNGGGHYNEQFF
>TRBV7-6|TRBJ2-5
CASSPTFGAMVTQYF
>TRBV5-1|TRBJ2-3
CASTLGVADTQYF
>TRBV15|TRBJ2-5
CATSRDLAEETQYF
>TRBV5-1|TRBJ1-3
CASSLEGGSGNTIYF
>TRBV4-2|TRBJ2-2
CASSQGTQGGTGELFF
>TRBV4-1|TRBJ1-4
CASSPRRGNEKLFF
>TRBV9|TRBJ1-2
CASSAPTGGYTF
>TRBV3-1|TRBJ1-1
CASSRSITANTEAFF
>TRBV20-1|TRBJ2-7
CSAGEDSPYEQYF
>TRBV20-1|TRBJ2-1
CSARGTSGVIDNEQFF
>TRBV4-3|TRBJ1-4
CASSLGQFATNEKLFF
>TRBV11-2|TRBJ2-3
CASSLEGSGGYTDTQYF
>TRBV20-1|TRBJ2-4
CSARYPAGGQNIQYF
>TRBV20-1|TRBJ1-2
CSAHWGFDGYTF
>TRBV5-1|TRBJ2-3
CASSLYLAGMVDSDTQYF
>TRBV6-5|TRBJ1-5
CASSYPATSGNQPQHF
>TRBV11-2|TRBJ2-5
CASSLEQNNRGTQYF
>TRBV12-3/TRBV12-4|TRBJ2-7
CASSTDRAEQYF
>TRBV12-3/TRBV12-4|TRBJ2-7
CASSPGQAFHRQYF
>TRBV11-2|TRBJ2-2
CASSLYTGGRAGELFF
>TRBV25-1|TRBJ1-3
CASSADRAFSGNTIYF
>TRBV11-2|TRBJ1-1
CASSLEGRVGMNTEAFF
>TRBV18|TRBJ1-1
CASSPISTEAFF
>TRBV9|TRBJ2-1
CASSLRQESSYNEQFF
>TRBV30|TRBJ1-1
CAWAPVNTEAFF
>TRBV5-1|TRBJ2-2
CASSPRTGGIPGELFF
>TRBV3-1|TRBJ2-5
CASSQPSGADKYQETQYF
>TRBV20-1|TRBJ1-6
CSASDTGTGLYSPLHF
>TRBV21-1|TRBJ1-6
CASSKDNSPSPLHF
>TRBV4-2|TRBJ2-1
CASSQTGGTDGRNEQFF